Reported below is one T cell receptor (beta chain). Assay: immunoSEQ multiplex PCR; the TCRdb copy retains only in-frame clones and omits some. The sample has some 57,000 clones, 82% seen once; the top ten hold 11%. The data were taken from a study of blood T cell repertoires in COVID-19. Study as a whole: Sources were T cells, B-cell-depleted T cells, or PBMCs; the material itself was cDNA or gDNA.

The CDR3 runs 14 residues. Per the germline V gene, CDR1 is SQVTM and CDR2 is ANQGSEA. J lost 7 bases, V lost 7 bases, and 7 bases had no gene match. What was sequenced was peripheral blood. The sequence derives from an older man with COVID-19, enrolled during active disease. This chain connects TRBV29-1 to TRBJ2-1; 13 positions match TRBD2. The CDR3 loop is CSDRLAGGGNEQFF. CDR3 sequence (DNA): TGCAGCGACCGACTAGCGGGGGGAGGGAATGAGCAGTTCTTC.